This TCR beta chain was retrieved from a study of blood T cell repertoires in COVID-19. Profiling relied on immunoSEQ multiplex PCR, and the TCRdb table lists in-frame clones only, not all of them. The sample has 120,000 or so clones, around four fifths seen once; the top ten hold roughly 5%. The specimen sequenced was peripheral blood. This sequence was found in a man aged 55 to 70 with acute or convalescent COVID-19.

CDR3 sequence: CASTSQASSYEQYF. The CDR3 region has the DNA TGTGCCAGCACATCACAGGCAAGCTCCTACGAGCAGTACTTC. The chain carries TRBV27 and TRBJ2-7; possibly TRBD1 for D (5 bases). This CDR3 region has 14 residues. The germline V gene encodes CDR1 MNHEY and CDR2 SMNVEV (reference sequence). V shed 7 bases and J shed 0 bases, with 13 bases lying between them.